This T cell receptor beta chain came from a study of memory CD4+ T cells and cytomegalovirus serostatus (dated by TCRdb to the late 2010s). Turning to the overall study: A total of roughly 35 healthy Belgian adults, of whom 9 were CMV seropositive and 24 were CMV seronegative, were included in the cohort. The study sequenced CD4+ memory TCRbeta repertoires of a Belgian cohort with known cytomegalovirus serostatus to replicate a published TCR-based CMV serostatus classifier. Results and caveats for the whole study, not just this receptor: Of 164 previously reported CMV-associated TCRbeta sequences, approximately 70 appeared in the CD4+ memory repertoires, each in one to five individuals. Only CD4+CD45RO+ memory cells were sequenced, in contrast to the original study, in which naive and memory CD4+ and CD8+ populations were covered. On the Belgian cohort, the classifier based on the original framework reached a median bootstrapped AUC of about 0.96, with a 95% CI of 0.76-1.00. CMV serostatus prediction reached a median bootstrapped AUC of about 0.94 with the original framework and just under 0.93 with a US-trained random forest. Results were interpreted as suggesting that the CMV-associated TCR signature is largely present in the CD4+ memory repertoire.

The Quick-DNA Microprep Kit was used to extract genomic DNA from the sorted cells. TCRbeta DNA was amplified with the immunoSEQ hsTCRbeta kit following the manufacturer's protocol. TCRbeta libraries were sequenced on an Illumina MiSeq instrument. For the original study's pipeline: After out-of-frame sequences were removed, 2 million to 2.5 million distinct TCRbeta sequences remained, averaging approximately 68,000 per individual. Two values were used to score each individual: the count of 164 previously reported CMV-associated TCRbeta sequences and the total count of productive distinct TCRbeta sequences. A beta-binomial model was reimplemented in Python, and scikit-learn random forests with default parameters were trained on data from the US cohort. Classifier performance on the Belgian cohort was reported as the median AUC with percentile confidence intervals calculated over 10,000 bootstrap iterations. Here the immuneACCESS table is served through TCRdb, limited to in-frame sequences with V and J called. Missing clones are a known gap in these copies; in checked studies unresolved V genes cover under half, and the rest lacks a known reason. V and J calls plus clone size are reproduced from that table; the DNA served to infer D and trimming. This sample is represented by 45,000 to 65,000 clones; approximately 80% of them were singletons. About 1.4% of the sample is held by the ten biggest clonotypes.

A FACSAria II was used to sort memory CD4+ T cells, defined as single viable CD3+CD4+CD8-CD45RO+ cells. To determine CMV serostatus, a Roche Elecsys assay was used that detects serum IgG against CMV pp150, pp28, p38 and p52. Once the samples were thawed, total CD4+ T cells were enriched through positive selection using CD4 magnetic microbeads. The samples came from a different study that was designed specifically to examine the CD4+ T cell memory repertoire. Peripheral blood mononuclear cells were isolated and cryopreserved according to standard operating procedures, and serum was stored at -80 degrees C. Staining used CD3-PerCP (BW264/56), CD4-APC (RPA-T4), CD45RO-PE (UCHT1) and CD8-Pacific Orange (3B5) antibodies, with Sytox blue excluding non-viable cells. Points on this clone: The antigen it recognizes is unknown. Base qualities are not provided; no much larger clone lies one nucleotide away.

The CDR3 numbers 15 residues from cysteine through phenylalanine. Only the CDR3 DNA stays, 45 bases, in frame from base 1. For CDR1 and CDR2, the germline V gene (reference sequence) lists MNHNY and SVGAGI. Trimming costs V 5 bases and J 3 bases, and their ends lie 14 bases apart. The sequence is built from TRBV6-6 and TRBJ1-5; the best D guess is TRBD1, with 5 bases matching. This sequence was found in an adult in good health and CMV-seropositive. Sequenced sample: memory CD4+ T cells from blood. The DNA reads as follows: TGTGCCAGCAGTCCCCGGGGCGGTTACAATCAGCCCCAGCATTTT. Its translation reads: CASSPRGGYNQPQHF.